These 22 T cell receptor beta chains originate from one sample sequenced in a study of cytomegalovirus exposure and HLA in healthy donors. 60 Vbeta and 13 Jbeta primers were used in PCR. Repertoires were generated with immunoSEQ multiplex PCR, while TCRdb's copy carries only in-frame clones and drops some. The sample has more than 100,000 clones; roughly three fifths are singletons. Sample: PBMCs. The receptors shown here come from a man in his forties in good health and CMV-seropositive.

This rearrangement joins TRBV30 to TRBJ1-4; TRBD1 matches 8 bases. The ends lost 4 bases at V and 6 bases at J; junction bases unmatched: 1. CDR1 and CDR2 (germline): GTSNPN, SVGIG (reference sequence). This CDR3 is 12 amino acids long. This CDR3 is CAWNRGDEKLFF. In DNA, the CDR3 is TGTGCCTGGAACAGGGGGGATGAAAAACTGTTTTTT. The complete variable domain, with remaining parts taken from reference TRBV30 and TRBJ1-4, reads SQTIHQWPATLVQPVGSPLSLECTVEGTSNPNLYWYRQAAGRGLQLLFYSVGIGQISSEVPQNLSASRPQDRQFILSSKKLLLSDSGFYLCAWNRGDEKLFFGSGTQLSVL.

The V and J genes are TRBV7-2 and TRBJ2-3; 10 bases are a match to TRBD2. The CDR3 runs to 16 residues. The ends lost 5 bases at V and 1 base at J; junction bases unmatched: 6. The germline CDR1 and CDR2 sequences are SGHTA and FQGNSA. The chain's CDR3 is CASSPWTSGRTDTQYF. The CDR3 coding sequence is TGTGCCAGCAGCCCGTGGACTAGCGGACGCACAGATACGCAGTATTTT.

This clone was counted between two and nine times. V usage is TRBV15 and J usage is TRBJ2-5; 7 bases are a match to TRBD2. V gave up 1 base and J gave up 3 bases; unmatched junction bases: 2. The length of the CDR3 is 14 residues. Per the germline V gene, CDR1 is LNHNV and CDR2 is YYDKDF (reference sequence). The CDR3 DNA reads as TGTGCCACCAGCAGAGTGGCGGGGGAAGAGACCCAGTACTTC. Amino acids: CATSRVAGEETQYF.

V usage is TRBV19 and J usage is TRBJ1-2, with a possible D match to TRBD1 (5 bases). In germline, CDR1 is LNHDA, CDR2 SQIVND (reference sequence). Trimming shortened V by 6 bases and J by 3 bases, and 17 bases separated the two germline ends. The CDR3 is 15 amino acids. CDR3 sequence: CASSSSGPLYYGYTF. CDR3 nucleotide sequence: TGTGCCAGTAGCTCCTCAGGGCCTCTCTACTATGGCTACACCTTC.

This clone was detected a few times. The gene calls are TRBV5-4 and TRBJ1-2; 7 nucleotides match TRBD1. The junction had 14 bases not matched to a gene; V was cut back by 4 bases and J by 5 bases. The CDR3 is 16 residues long. Germline V lookup: CDR1 SGHNT, CDR2 YYREEE (reference sequence). CDR3 protein: CASSRRIAATGYGYTF. CDR3 DNA sequence: TGTGCCAGCAGCCGGCGGATTGCGGCGACAGGGTATGGCTACACCTTC.

The gene calls are TRBV14 and TRBJ2-7; D is possibly TRBD2 (5 bases). Germline assignment: CDR1 SGHDN and CDR2 FVKESK. Trimming cost V 0 bases and J 5 bases, with 11 bases left between them. The CDR3 has 14 residues. CDR3 in DNA: TGTGCCAGCAGCCAAGACATTAGAGGGAACGAGCAGTACTTC. Its translation: CASSQDIRGNEQYF.

This clone was observed a few times. V gene TRBV27 combines with J gene TRBJ2-5, with 7 bases aligning to TRBD2. TRBJ2-7 explains the end of the DNA better; the J call may be wrong. Germline V lookup: CDR1 MNHEY, CDR2 SMNVEV (reference sequence). The CDR3 spans 17 residues. The CDR3 DNA follows: TGTGCCAGCAGCCCCCTACCCAGCGGGACCCCCCCCTACGAGCAGTACTTC. This codes for CASSPLPSGTPPYEQYF.

This clone was counted a few times. This chain's CDR3 is CASSYVWNTEAFF. The CDR3 coding sequence is TGTGCCAGCAGTTACGTCTGGAACACTGAAGCTTTCTTT. This chain links TRBV6-5 with TRBJ1-1; D is unclear. Per germline, CDR1 MNHEY and CDR2 SVGAGI. The germline V and J ends were trimmed by 2 bases and 1 base, with 5 bases remaining between them. This CDR3 spans 13 amino acids.

V gene TRBV7-9 combines with J gene TRBJ2-7, with 8 bases aligning to TRBD2. The J segment lost 5 bases and the V segment lost 4 bases, leaving 13 bases of the junction unmatched. The CDR3 consists of 16 residues. Germline CDR1 SEHNR, CDR2 FQNEAQ (reference sequence). CDR3 loop: CASSSRSLADLNEQYF. The CDR3 DNA reads TGTGCCAGCAGCTCTAGGTCACTAGCGGACCTTAACGAGCAGTACTTC.

The rearrangement links TRBV5-8 to TRBJ2-5; D possibly corresponds to TRBD2 (5 bases). There are 15 residues in the CDR3. Deletions cut 1 base from V and 7 bases from J, with 17 bases between. Germline lookup yields CDR1 SGHTS and CDR2 YDEGEE. This chain's CDR3 is CASSLSDPYGGTQYF. CDR3 nucleotide sequence: TGTGCCAGCAGCTTGTCGGACCCTTACGGAGGGACCCAGTACTTC.

J is TRBJ2-1 and V is TRBV7-3; TRBD1 might be the D (6 bases). This CDR3 has 15 residues. The V end was cut by 3 bases, the J end by 5 bases, with 14 bases between. Germline-derived CDR1 and CDR2 are SGHTA and FQGTGA. DNA of the CDR3: TGTGCCAGCAGCTTTGCTCCGGGACACAACAATGAGCAGTTCTTC. Amino acids: CASSFAPGHNNEQFF.

The rearrangement uses TRBV15 and TRBJ2-2, with D perhaps TRBD1 (6 bases). The CDR3 covers 16 residues. Trimming removed 1 base at V and 6 bases at J, with 15 bases between. Germline V gene sequence: CDR1 LNHNV, CDR2 YYDKDF (reference sequence). The CDR3 DNA sequence: TGTGCCACCAGCAGAGGCCAGGGACAAAGAGCCGGGGAGCTGTTTTTT. Its protein product is CATSRGQGQRAGELFF. Supplemented by reference TRBV15 and TRBJ2-2, the full variable domain reads DAMVIQNPRYQVTQFGKPVTLSCSQTLNHNVMYWYQQKSSQAPKLLFHYYDKDFNNEADTPDNFQSRRPNTSFCFLDIRSPGLGDTAMYLCATSRGQGQRAGELFFGEGSRLTVL.

The chain is built from TRBV28 and TRBJ2-1; the match to TRBD2 covers 7 bases. The CDR3 extends over 17 amino acids. Germline CDR1 is MDHEN and CDR2 is SYDVKM. Trimming removed 4 bases from V and 0 bases from J; junction bases left unmatched: 9. CDR3 protein: CASSSPSGGSSYNEQFF. CDR3 nucleotide sequence: TGTGCCAGCAGTTCACCTAGCGGAGGGTCCTCCTACAATGAGCAGTTCTTC.

This chain connects TRBV5-8 to TRBJ2-3; 7 bases align to TRBD2. V gave up 3 bases and J gave up 6 bases; unmatched junction bases: 7. CDR1 and CDR2 (germline): SGHTS, YDEGEE. The CDR3 is 14 amino acids. CDR3: CASSSGLVWDTQYF. CDR3 nucleotides: TGTGCCAGCAGCTCAGGACTAGTGTGGGATACGCAGTATTTT.

V and J are TRBV10-3 and TRBJ1-4; D might be TRBD1 (6 bases). V was shortened by 3 bases and J by 8 bases, with 16 bases between the two germline ends. This CDR3 has 15 residues. Germline V gives CDR1 ENHRY, CDR2 SYGVKD. Written as DNA, the CDR3 is TGTGCCATCAGTGAAGTGGGGGGGGCCACGGAAAAACTGTTTTTT. This gives the protein CAISEVGGATEKLFF.

The rearrangement joins TRBV7-2 to TRBJ2-3; D might be TRBD2 (7 bases). CDR3 length equals 15 residues. With 5 bases removed from V and 8 bases from J, the gap between germline ends came to 20 bases. Germline V gives CDR1 SGHTA, CDR2 FQGNSA. DNA for the CDR3: TGTGCCAGCAGCGCCTGGGGGGGACATACTGGTACGCAGTATTTT. It codes for CASSAWGGHTGTQYF.

The chain links TRBV7-2 to TRBJ1-1; D ambiguous. The germline CDR1 and CDR2 sequences are SGHTA and FQGNSA. The CDR3 has 14 residues. V gave up 7 bases and J gave up 4 bases, with 16 bases separating them. CDR3 sequence (DNA): TGTGCCAGCATCCGTACACCCCCGATCACTGAAGCTTTCTTT. This codes for CASIRTPPITEAFF.

The V and J genes are TRBV21-1 and TRBJ1-1; the tabulated D call, TRBD1, remains unverified against the DNA. TRBV21-1 is annotated as a pseudogene. The CDR3 spans 15 residues. The CDR3 nucleotides read TGTGCCAGCAGCATAACAGGTTTAATGAACACTGAAGCTTTCTTT. Its translation is CASSITGLMNTEAFF.

The chain combines TRBV7-9 with TRBJ2-5; 8 nucleotides line up with TRBD1. CDR1 and CDR2 (germline): SEHNR, FQNEAQ (reference sequence). This CDR3 contains 14 residues. The V and J ends lost 4 bases and 1 base, in that order; junction bases with no gene match: 2. The CDR3 sequence: CASSSTGAQETQYF. The DNA of the CDR3 is TGTGCCAGCAGCTCGACAGGGGCCCAAGAGACCCAGTACTTC.

The gene calls are TRBV6-5 and TRBJ2-3; the D gene is possibly TRBD2 (7 bases). CDR3 length equals 14 residues. The germline V and J ends were trimmed by 5 bases and 4 bases, with 13 bases remaining between them. Per germline, CDR1 MNHEY and CDR2 SVGAGI. The CDR3 region is CASSERGGPDTQYF. For the CDR3, the DNA is TGTGCCAGCAGTGAAAGGGGGGGACCAGATACGCAGTATTTT.

The gene calls are TRBV9 and TRBJ1-3; 8 positions agree with TRBD1. This CDR3 is built from 17 residues. Germline values: CDR1 SGDLS, CDR2 YYNGEE. V lost 4 bases, J lost 0 bases, and 9 bases stayed unmatched. Here the CDR3 DNA reads TGTGCCAGCAGCCAGAGGACAGGGTATTACTCTGGAAACACCATATATTTT. Residues: CASSQRTGYYSGNTIYF.

The chain employs TRBV14 and TRBJ1-1; TRBD1 aligns across 7 bases. Germline lookup yields CDR1 SGHDN and CDR2 FVKESK. V shed 4 bases and J 6 bases; nucleotides not matched to a gene: 11. The CDR3 is 15 amino acids. The CDR3 sequence: CASSRLTGLGAEAFF. CDR3 nucleotide sequence: TGTGCCAGCAGCCGCCTGACAGGGTTAGGGGCTGAAGCTTTCTTT.